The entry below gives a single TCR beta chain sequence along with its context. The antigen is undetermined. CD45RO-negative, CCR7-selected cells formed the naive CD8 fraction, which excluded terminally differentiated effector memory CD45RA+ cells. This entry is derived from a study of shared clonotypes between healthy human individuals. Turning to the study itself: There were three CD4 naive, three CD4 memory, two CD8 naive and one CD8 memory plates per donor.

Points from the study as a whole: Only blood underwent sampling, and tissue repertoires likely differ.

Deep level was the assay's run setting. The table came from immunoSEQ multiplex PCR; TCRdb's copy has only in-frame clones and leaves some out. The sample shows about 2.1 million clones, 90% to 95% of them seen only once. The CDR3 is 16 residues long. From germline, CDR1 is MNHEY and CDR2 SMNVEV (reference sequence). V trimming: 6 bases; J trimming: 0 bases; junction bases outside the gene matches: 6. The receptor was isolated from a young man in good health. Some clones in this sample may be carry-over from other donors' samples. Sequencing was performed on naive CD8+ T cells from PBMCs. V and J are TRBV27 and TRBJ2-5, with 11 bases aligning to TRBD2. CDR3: CASSHGTSGNQETQYF. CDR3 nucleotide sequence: TGTGCCAGCAGCCACGGGACTAGCGGTAACCAAGAGACCCAGTACTTC.